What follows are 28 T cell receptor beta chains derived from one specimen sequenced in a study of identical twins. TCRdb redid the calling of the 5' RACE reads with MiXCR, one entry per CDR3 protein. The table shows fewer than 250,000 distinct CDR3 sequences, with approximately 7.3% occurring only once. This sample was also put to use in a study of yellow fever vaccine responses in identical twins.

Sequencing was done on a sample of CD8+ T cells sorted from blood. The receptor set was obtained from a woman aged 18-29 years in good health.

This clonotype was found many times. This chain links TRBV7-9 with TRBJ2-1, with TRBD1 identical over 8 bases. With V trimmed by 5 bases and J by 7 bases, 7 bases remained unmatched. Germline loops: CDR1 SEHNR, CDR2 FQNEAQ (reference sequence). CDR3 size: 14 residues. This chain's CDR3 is CASSNRDRNNEQFF. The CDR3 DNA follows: TGTGCCAGCAGCAACCGGGACAGGAATAATGAGCAGTTCTTC.

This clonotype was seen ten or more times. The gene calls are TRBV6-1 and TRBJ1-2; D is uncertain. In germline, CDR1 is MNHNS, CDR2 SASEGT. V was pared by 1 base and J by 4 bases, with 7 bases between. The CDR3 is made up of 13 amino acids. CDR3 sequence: CASSEGPSYGYTF. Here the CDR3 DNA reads TGTGCCAGCAGTGAAGGACCCTCCTATGGCTACACCTTC.

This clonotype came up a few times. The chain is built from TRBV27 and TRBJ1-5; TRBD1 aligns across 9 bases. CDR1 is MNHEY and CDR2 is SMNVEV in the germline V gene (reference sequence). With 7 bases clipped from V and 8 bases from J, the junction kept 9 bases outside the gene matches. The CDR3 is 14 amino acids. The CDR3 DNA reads TGTGCCAGCAAAAGCACAGGGGGCCCGAAGCCCCAGCATTTT. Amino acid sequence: CASKSTGGPKPQHF.

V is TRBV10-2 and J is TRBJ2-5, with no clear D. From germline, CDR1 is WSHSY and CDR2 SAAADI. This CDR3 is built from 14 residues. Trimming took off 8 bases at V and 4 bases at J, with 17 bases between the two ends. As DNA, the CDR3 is TGCGCCAGCGGTTGGGCAGCCACCGGAGAGACCCAGTACTTC. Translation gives CASGWAATGETQYF.

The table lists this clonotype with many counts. The CDR3 sequence: CASRRAGWDEKLFF. DNA for the CDR3: TGTGCCAGCAGAAGAGCAGGGTGGGATGAAAAACTGTTTTTT. The V and J genes are TRBV11-2 and TRBJ1-4, with D maybe TRBD1 (5 bases). The CDR3 totals 14 residues. CDR1 and CDR2 (germline): SGHAT, FQNNGV. Between the trimmed V and J ends, which lost 6 bases and 6 bases, there was a span of 14 bases.

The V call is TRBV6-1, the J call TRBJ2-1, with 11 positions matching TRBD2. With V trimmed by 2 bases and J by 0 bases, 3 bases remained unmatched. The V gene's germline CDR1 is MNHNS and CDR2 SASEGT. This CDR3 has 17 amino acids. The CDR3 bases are TGTGCCAGCAGTGAACTAGCGGGGGGTAGCTCCTACAATGAGCAGTTCTTC. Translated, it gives CASSELAGGSSYNEQFF.

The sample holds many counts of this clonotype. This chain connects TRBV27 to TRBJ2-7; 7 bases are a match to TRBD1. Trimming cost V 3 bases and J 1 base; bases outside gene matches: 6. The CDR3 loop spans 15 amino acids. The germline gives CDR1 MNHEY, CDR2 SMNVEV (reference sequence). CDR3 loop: CASSLGTGESYEQYF. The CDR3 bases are TGTGCCAGCAGTTTGGGAACAGGGGAGTCCTACGAGCAGTACTTC.

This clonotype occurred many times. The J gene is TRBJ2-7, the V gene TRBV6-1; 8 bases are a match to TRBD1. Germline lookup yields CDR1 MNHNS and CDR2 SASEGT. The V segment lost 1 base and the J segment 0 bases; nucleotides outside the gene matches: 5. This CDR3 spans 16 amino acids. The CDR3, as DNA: TGTGCCAGCAGTGAAGGGACAGGGTACTTCTCCTACGAGCAGTACTTC. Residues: CASSEGTGYFSYEQYF.

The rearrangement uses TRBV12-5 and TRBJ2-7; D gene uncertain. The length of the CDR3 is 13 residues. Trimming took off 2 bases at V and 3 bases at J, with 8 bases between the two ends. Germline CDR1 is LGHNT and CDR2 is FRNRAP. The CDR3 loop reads CASGLRLDYEQYF. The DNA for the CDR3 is TGTGCTAGTGGTTTGCGATTGGACTACGAGCAGTACTTC.

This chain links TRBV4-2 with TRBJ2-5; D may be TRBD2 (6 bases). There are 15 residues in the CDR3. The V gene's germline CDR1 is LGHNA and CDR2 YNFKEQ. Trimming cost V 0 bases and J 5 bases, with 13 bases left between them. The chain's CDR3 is CASSQDLGGLETQYF. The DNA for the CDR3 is TGTGCCAGCAGCCAAGATCTCGGAGGGTTGGAGACCCAGTACTTC.

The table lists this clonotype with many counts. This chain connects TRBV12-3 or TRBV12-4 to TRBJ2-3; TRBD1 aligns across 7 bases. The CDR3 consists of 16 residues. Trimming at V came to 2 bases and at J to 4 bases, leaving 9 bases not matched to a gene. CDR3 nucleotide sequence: TGTGCCAGCAGTTTACACCGGGACAGTAGCGCAGATACGCAGTATTTT. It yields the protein CASSLHRDSSADTQYF.

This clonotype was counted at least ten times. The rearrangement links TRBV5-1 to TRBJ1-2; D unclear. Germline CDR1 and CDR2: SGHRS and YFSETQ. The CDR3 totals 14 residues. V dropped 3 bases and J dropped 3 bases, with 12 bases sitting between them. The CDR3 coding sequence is TGCGCCAGCAGCTCCCCGCCGGGGTACTATGGCTACACCTTC. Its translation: CASSSPPGYYGYTF.

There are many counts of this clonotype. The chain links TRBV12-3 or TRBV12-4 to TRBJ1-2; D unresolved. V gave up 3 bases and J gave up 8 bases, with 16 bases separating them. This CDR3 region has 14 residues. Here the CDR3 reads CASSFLLGVEGYTF. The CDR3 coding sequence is TGTGCCAGCAGTTTTCTTCTAGGCGTCGAAGGCTACACCTTC.

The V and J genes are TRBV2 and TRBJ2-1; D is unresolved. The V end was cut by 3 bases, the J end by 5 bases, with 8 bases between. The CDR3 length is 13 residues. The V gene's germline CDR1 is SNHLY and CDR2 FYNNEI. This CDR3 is CASSDISHNEQFF. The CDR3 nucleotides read TGTGCCAGCAGTGATATATCTCACAATGAGCAGTTCTTC.

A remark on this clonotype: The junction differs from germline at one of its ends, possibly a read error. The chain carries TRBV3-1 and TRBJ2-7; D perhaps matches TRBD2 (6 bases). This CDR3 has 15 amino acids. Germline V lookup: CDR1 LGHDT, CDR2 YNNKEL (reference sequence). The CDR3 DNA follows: TGTGCCACCAGCCAAGCTAGGGCTAGCGTCTACGAGCAGTACTTC. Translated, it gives CATSQARASVYEQYF.

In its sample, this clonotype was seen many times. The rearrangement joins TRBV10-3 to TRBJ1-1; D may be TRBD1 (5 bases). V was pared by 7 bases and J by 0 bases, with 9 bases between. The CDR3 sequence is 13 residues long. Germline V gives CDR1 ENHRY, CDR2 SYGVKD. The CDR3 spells CAIMGRLNTEAFF. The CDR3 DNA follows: TGTGCCATCATGGGACGGTTGAACACTGAAGCTTTCTTT.

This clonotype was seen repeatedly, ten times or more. Here the CDR3 reads CASSKTTGQGTYEQYF. In DNA form, the CDR3 reads TGTGCCAGCAGTAAAACAACGGGACAGGGTACCTACGAGCAGTACTTC. The rearrangement joins TRBV6-1 to TRBJ2-7; 9 positions agree with TRBD1. Looked up from germline, CDR1 is MNHNS and CDR2 is SASEGT. The CDR3 length is 16 residues. The V gene end was trimmed by 5 bases and the J gene end by 2 bases; junction bases not matched to a gene: 10.

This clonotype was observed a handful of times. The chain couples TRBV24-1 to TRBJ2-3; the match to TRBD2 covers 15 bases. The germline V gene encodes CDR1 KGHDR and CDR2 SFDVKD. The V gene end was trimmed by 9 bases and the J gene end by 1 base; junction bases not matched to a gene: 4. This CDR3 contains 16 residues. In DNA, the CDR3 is TGTGCCACCGGGACTAGCGGGGGGAGAGGCACAGATACGCAGTATTTT. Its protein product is CATGTSGGRGTDTQYF.

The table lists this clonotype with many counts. This chain's CDR3 is CASSPWGGDVGYGYTF. The CDR3 region has the DNA TGTGCCAGCAGCCCCTGGGGGGGTGACGTCGGCTATGGCTACACCTTC. This chain links TRBV27 with TRBJ1-2, with D maybe TRBD1 (5 bases). Germline values: CDR1 MNHEY, CDR2 SMNVEV (reference sequence). V lost 6 bases to trimming and J lost 4 bases, with 21 bases between them. The CDR3 runs to 16 residues.

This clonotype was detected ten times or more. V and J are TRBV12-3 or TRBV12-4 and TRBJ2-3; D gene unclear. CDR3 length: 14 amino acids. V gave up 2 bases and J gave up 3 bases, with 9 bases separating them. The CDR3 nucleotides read TGTGCCAGCAGTTTAAGTAAAAGGACAGATACGCAGTATTTT. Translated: CASSLSKRTDTQYF.

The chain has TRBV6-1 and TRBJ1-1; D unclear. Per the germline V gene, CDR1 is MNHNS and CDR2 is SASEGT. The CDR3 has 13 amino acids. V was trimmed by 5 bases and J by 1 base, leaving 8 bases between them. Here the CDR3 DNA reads TGTGCCAGCAGTCCCCAGGAGAACACTGAAGCTTTCTTT. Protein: CASSPQENTEAFF.

DNA of the CDR3: TGTGCCAGCAGCTTGGGACTAGCGGGAGACTCTAGCACAGATACGCAGTATTTT. Its protein product is CASSLGLAGDSSTDTQYF. The V and J genes are TRBV5-4 and TRBJ2-3, with 12 nucleotides matching TRBD2. This CDR3 spans 18 amino acids. Trimming removed 0 bases from V and 0 bases from J; junction bases left unmatched: 5. CDR1 SGHNT and CDR2 YYREEE come from the germline V gene (reference sequence).

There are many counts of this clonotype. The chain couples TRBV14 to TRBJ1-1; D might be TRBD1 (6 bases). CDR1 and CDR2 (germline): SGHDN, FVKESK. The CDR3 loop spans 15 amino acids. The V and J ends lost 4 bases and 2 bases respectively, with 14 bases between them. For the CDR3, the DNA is TGTGCCAGCAGCCCCTACCGGACAGCTAACACTGAAGCTTTCTTT. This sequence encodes CASSPYRTANTEAFF.

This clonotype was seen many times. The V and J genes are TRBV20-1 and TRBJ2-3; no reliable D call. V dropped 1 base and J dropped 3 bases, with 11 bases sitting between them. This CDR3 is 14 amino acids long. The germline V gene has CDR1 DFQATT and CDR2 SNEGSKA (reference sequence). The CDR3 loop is CSARGYPFTDTQYF. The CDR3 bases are TGCAGTGCTAGAGGCTATCCATTTACAGATACGCAGTATTTT.

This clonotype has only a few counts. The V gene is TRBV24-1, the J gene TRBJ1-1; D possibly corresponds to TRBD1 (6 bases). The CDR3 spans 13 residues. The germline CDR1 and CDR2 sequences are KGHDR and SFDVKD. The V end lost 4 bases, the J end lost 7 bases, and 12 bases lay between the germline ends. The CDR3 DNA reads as TGTGCCACCAGTGAGCCCGGGACATTTGAAGCTTTCTTT. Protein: CATSEPGTFEAFF.

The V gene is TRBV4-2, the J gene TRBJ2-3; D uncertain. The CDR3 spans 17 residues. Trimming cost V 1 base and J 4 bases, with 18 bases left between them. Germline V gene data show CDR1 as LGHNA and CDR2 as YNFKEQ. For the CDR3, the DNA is TGTGCCAGCAGCCAAGTGGTCACCTCGGGTCAGGCAGATACGCAGTATTTT. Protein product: CASSQVVTSGQADTQYF.

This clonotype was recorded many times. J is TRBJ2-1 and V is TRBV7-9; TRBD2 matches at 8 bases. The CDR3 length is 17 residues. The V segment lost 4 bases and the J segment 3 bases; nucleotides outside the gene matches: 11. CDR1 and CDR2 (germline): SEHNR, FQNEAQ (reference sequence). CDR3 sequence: CASSWGLAGSNYNEQFF. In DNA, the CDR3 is TGTGCCAGCAGCTGGGGTTTAGCGGGATCCAACTACAATGAGCAGTTCTTC.

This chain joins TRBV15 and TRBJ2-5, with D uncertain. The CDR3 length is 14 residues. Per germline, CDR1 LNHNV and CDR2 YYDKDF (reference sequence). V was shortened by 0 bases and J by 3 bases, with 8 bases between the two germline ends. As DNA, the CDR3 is TGTGCCACCAGCAGAGATCGGAGCGAAGAGACCCAGTACTTC. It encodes CATSRDRSEETQYF.